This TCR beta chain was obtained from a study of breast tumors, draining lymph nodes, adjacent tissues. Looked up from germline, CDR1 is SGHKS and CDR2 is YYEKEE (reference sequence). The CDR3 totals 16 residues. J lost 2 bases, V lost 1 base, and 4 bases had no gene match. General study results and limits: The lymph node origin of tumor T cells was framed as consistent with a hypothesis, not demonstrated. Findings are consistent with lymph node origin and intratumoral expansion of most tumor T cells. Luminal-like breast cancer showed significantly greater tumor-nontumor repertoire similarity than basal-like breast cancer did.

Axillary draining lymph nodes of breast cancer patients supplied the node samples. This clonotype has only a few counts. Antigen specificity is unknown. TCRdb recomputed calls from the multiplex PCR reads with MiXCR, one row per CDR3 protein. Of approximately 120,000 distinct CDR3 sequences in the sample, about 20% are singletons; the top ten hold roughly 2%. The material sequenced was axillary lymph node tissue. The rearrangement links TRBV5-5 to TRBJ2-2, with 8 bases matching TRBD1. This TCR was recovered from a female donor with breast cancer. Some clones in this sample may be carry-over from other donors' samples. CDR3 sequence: CASSLLTGVNTGELFF. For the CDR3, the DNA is TGTGCCAGCAGCTTGCTGACAGGGGTAAACACCGGGGAGCTGTTTTTT.